Reported below is one T cell receptor beta chain. Its antigen has not been determined. No base quality information exists; no much larger clone differs at one position. TCRbeta CDR3 regions were amplified from genomic DNA by means of the immunoSEQ Assay, a bias-controlled multiplex PCR. The published analysis was carried out like this. The number of nucleated cells in each sample was estimated from the amplification of reference gene primers within the assay. Sequence reads were collapsed and filtered to measure the absolute abundance of every unique TCRbeta CDR3 rearrangement. Productive Simpson clonality was computed per sample as the square root of Simpson's diversity index over productive rearrangements. What TCRdb holds here is the immuneACCESS table cut down to in-frame rearrangements. Part of the clones is not present; checked against another copy, under half of the missing clones reflect an unresolved V gene, and the others are unexplained. The D gene and trimming were derived from the DNA, and the V and J assignments and clone size from that table. In all, the sample holds over 35,000 clones, and 90% of those were seen once. Around 20% of the sample is in the top ten clones.

The data are from a study of blood T cell repertoires in COVID-19 (dated by TCRdb to 2019 to 2021). Study-wide context: Samples from collaborators originated in the United States, Italy and Spain and spanned both the acute and convalescent phases of COVID-19. Samples came from the ongoing ImmuneRACE study (first 160 participants) plus 1,254 subjects from 6 global collaborators. The prospective study material was composed of cDNA or gDNA derived from T cells, B-cell-depleted T cells, or PBMCs. A freely available public database, intended as a resource for researchers studying the immune response to SARS-CoV-2, is where the repertoires were released. Subjects who had been exposed to COVID-19, were actively infected with it, or had recovered from it provided the deeply sampled blood TCRbeta repertoires that made up the dataset. Where HLA class I and class II types were available, the types were taken from metadata supplied by the sample provider, not from assay-based typing. Sample metadata almost always included a de-identified subject ID, COVID-19 status, age in years and sex. What the study reported, not specific to this receptor: Clinical and demographic metadata were provided uncurated, with the amount varying by source and participant.

CDR1 LNHDA and CDR2 SQIVND are derived from the germline V gene (reference sequence). From the cysteine up to the phenylalanine, the CDR3 has a length of 14 residues. Here the CDR3 DNA is all that survives: 42 bases in frame from base 1. V is pared back by 6 bases and J by 3 bases, with 12 bases lying between the germline termini. Whole blood was collected in K2EDTA tubes by collaborating institutions according to the institutions' own protocols. For TCRbeta analysis, collaborators shipped samples in one of three forms: frozen whole blood, isolated PBMCs, or DNA extracted from either of those sample types.

This clonotype was sampled from a man in his 70s with active COVID-19. The chain joins TRBV19 to TRBJ2-1; the D gene is perhaps TRBD1, from 5 matching bases. The sequenced sample was peripheral blood. The DNA reads TGTGCCAGTAGGCCGGCAGGGCTCTACAATGAGCAGTTCTTC. This sequence encodes CASRPAGLYNEQFF.